Listed below are T cell receptor beta chains from one sample, sequenced in a study of identifying expanded T cells in peripheral blood. Here immunoSEQ multiplex PCR was the method, and the copy in TCRdb shows in-frame clones only, minus some. Of over 75,000 clones in the sample, 88% were seen once. The sample comprised blood. These receptors were obtained from a person aged 18 to 75 in good health. Each CDR3 is given with its conserved first and last residue. The order of the fields is CDR3 DNA, CDR3 protein, V gene, J gene, CDR3 length, clone size, D gene. D genes are given only for firm matches. Clone size, where shown, is once, few, many, or a class for clones that have expanded.

TGTGCCAGCAGCCTAAGCAGTGGGGGCGGAGAGACCCAGTACTTC	CASSLSSGGGETQYF	TRBV7-9	TRBJ2-5	15	-	-
TGTGCCAGCAGTGCGACTAGCGGGGACTACAATGAGCAGTTCTTC	CASSATSGDYNEQFF	TRBV6-4	TRBJ2-1	15	-	TRBD2
TGTGCCAGCAGAGCCGGGACAGGAGTCTACGAGCAGTACTTC	CASRAGTGVYEQYF	TRBV6-1	TRBJ2-7	14	-	TRBD1
TGTGCCAGTAGCCCAGGATTCTACAATGAGCAGTTCTTC	CASSPGFYNEQFF	TRBV19	TRBJ2-1	13	-	-
TGTGCCAGCAGCCTGGCGACTAGGGCCTACGAGCAGTACTTC	CASSLATRAYEQYF	TRBV5-4	TRBJ2-7	14	-	-
TGTGCCAGCAGTGACGGGACTAGCACCGGGGAGCTGTTTTTT	CASSDGTSTGELFF	TRBV6-1	TRBJ2-2	14	-	TRBD2
TGTGCCAGCAGTCGGACAGGGGGCCGCAATCAGCCCCAGCATTTT	CASSRTGGRNQPQHF	TRBV28	TRBJ1-5	15	-	TRBD1
TGTGCCAGCAGCGCAGTTACAGGGGCAGATACGCAGTATTTT	CASSAVTGADTQYF	TRBV9	TRBJ2-3	14	-	TRBD1
TGTGCCAGCAGCTTACACGGGGGAGTAAACACTGAAGCTTTCTTT	CASSLHGGVNTEAFF	TRBV11-2	TRBJ1-1	15	-	-
TGTGCCAGCAGCCAAAAGGACAGGGGCAATGAGCAGTTCTTC	CASSQKDRGNEQFF	TRBV21-1	TRBJ2-1	14	-	-
TGTGCCAGCGCGAGGGGTAGCGGGGGAGGTGGAGATACGCAGTATTTT	CASARGSGGGGDTQYF	TRBV6-4	TRBJ2-3	16	few	TRBD2
TGTGCCAGCAGCCAAGATTTGGATTCACCCCTCCACTTT	CASSQDLDSPLHF	TRBV14	TRBJ1-6	13	-	-
TGCGCCAGCAGCCCAAGTTCCTACGAGCAGTACTTC	CASSPSSYEQYF	TRBV10-2	TRBJ2-7	12	-	-
TGCGCCAGCAGCCAATACAATGAGCAGTTCTTC	CASSQYNEQFF	TRBV4-1	TRBJ2-1	11	-	-
TGTGCCAGCAGTGACTCGACTAGCGCGCCCTACAATGAGCAGTTCTTC	CASSDSTSAPYNEQFF	TRBV6-4	TRBJ2-1	16	few	TRBD2
TGTGCCAGCAGCAGGGACTATGGCTACACCTTC	CASSRDYGYTF	TRBV2	TRBJ1-2	11	-	-
TGTGCCAGCAGCTCCCGGGACAGGGCGGGTGAAAAACTGTTTTTT	CASSSRDRAGEKLFF	TRBV5-5	TRBJ1-4	15	-	TRBD1
TGTGCCAGCAGTGACGTGGCTAGCGGGGTTTCCGAGCAGTACTTC	CASSDVASGVSEQYF	TRBV6-4	TRBJ2-7	15	-	TRBD2
TGTGCCAGCCTCAAAATCGTCCCTGGGACCTACGAGCAGTACTTC	CASLKIVPGTYEQYF	TRBV28	TRBJ2-7	15	-	-
TGCGCCAGCCAACCCTTAACAGGGGTCACTGGAAACACCATATATTTT	CASQPLTGVTGNTIYF	TRBV10-2	TRBJ1-3	16	-	TRBD1
TGTGCCAGTAGGAGGGCAGGGAACACCGGGGAGCTGTTTTTT	CASRRAGNTGELFF	TRBV19	TRBJ2-2	14	-	-
TGTGCCAGCAGCGTTTCTGGGGCCAACGTCCTGACTTTC	CASSVSGANVLTF	TRBV9	TRBJ2-6	13	once	-
TGTGCCAGCAGCCGCGGAGGGGATCAGCCCCAGCATTTT	CASSRGGDQPQHF	TRBV6-5	TRBJ1-5	13	-	-
TGTGCCATCAGGGGCCCACAGGGGGAGCGGCGGTATGGCTACACCTTC	CAIRGPQGERRYGYTF	TRBV10-3	TRBJ1-2	16	-	TRBD1
TGTGCCAGCAGTCAAGGGACAGGGGGAAAACTGTTTTTT	CASSQGTGGKLFF	TRBV28	TRBJ1-4	13	-	TRBD1
TGTGCCAGCAGCTTAGTAGTGGGCCAGACTAGCGGGAGGCTCTACGAGCAGTACTTC	CASSLVVGQTSGRLYEQYF	TRBV7-9	TRBJ2-7	19	-	TRBD2
TGTGCCAGCAGCCTTCATCTCGGACAGGGGTCGTACGAGCAGTACTTC	CASSLHLGQGSYEQYF	TRBV7-9	TRBJ2-7	16	-	TRBD1
TGTGCCAGCAGTTTAGGCAGGGGGCCGTACGAGCAGTACTTC	CASSLGRGPYEQYF	TRBV27	TRBJ2-7	14	-	TRBD1
TGTGCCAGCAGCTTTCTAAATGGCTACACCTTC	CASSFLNGYTF	TRBV5-4	TRBJ1-2	11	few	-
TGTGCCAGCAGTTATCGTAGGGACTACGAGCAGTACTTC	CASSYRRDYEQYF	TRBV6-6	TRBJ2-7	13	few	-
TGTGCCAGCAGCCAAACGGGACTAGCGGAATCGTCCGGATATGAGCAGTTCTTC	CASSQTGLAESSGYEQFF	TRBV7-3	TRBJ2-1	18	-	TRBD2
TGTGCCAGCAGCCAGGGGGGGGGCAGTTTGGTCGAGCAGTACTTC	CASSQGGGSLVEQYF	TRBV28	TRBJ2-7	15	-	-
TGTGCCAGCAGTGAATTAGCGGGTGACACCGGGGAGCTGTTTTTT	CASSELAGDTGELFF	TRBV2	TRBJ2-2	15	-	TRBD2
TGTGCCAGCAGCTCAATGACAGGGGGCCCCTACGAGCAGTACTTC	CASSSMTGGPYEQYF	TRBV7-3	TRBJ2-7	15	-	TRBD1
TGTGCCAGCAAGTGGGACAGGAAGAACACCGGGGAGCTGTTTTTT	CASKWDRKNTGELFF	TRBV2	TRBJ2-2	15	-	TRBD1
TGTGCCACCAATAGGAGGGGAGGGACTGAAGCTTTCTTT	CATNRRGGTEAFF	TRBV15	TRBJ1-1	13	-	-
TGTGCCAGCAGCTCGTACGAGCAGTACTTC	CASSSYEQYF	TRBV7-9	TRBJ2-7	10	few	-
TGTGCCAGCAGTTTCCATTGGGCTAGCGGGGATTACAATGAGCAGTTCTTC	CASSFHWASGDYNEQFF	TRBV28	TRBJ2-1	17	-	TRBD2
TGTGCCAGTAGTCGACTAGCAGTTTCAGATACGCAGTATTTT	CASSRLAVSDTQYF	TRBV19	TRBJ2-3	14	-	TRBD2
TGCGCCAGCAGCCATCACGCCCCCCCACTAGACAAAGGTAGCACTGAAGCTTTCTTT	CASSHHAPPLDKGSTEAFF	TRBV5-1	TRBJ1-1	19	-	-
TGTGCCGCGGACGACAGAAAGCCATTGGTTAGGACCCAGTACTTC	CAADDRKPLVRTQYF	TRBV6-1	TRBJ2-5	15	-	-
TGTGCCAGTCGCCAACCCCCCAGGGACCCTGGAAACACCATATATTTT	CASRQPPRDPGNTIYF	TRBV7-9	TRBJ1-3	16	once	-
TGTGCCAGCTTGGAGACAGGGAGGGTGAACACTGAAGCTTTCTTT	CASLETGRVNTEAFF	TRBV28	TRBJ1-1	15	-	TRBD1
TGTGCCAGCAGTGATAGACCAACAGATACGCAGTATTTT	CASSDRPTDTQYF	TRBV6-4	TRBJ2-3	13	-	-
TGCGCCAGCAGCCAAGCGTCACTGACCAATTCACCCCTCCACTTT	CASSQASLTNSPLHF	TRBV4-1	TRBJ1-6	15	-	-
TGTGCCAGCAGCGTAGAGGGACTAGTTACGGATACGCAGTATTTT	CASSVEGLVTDTQYF	TRBV9	TRBJ2-3	15	-	TRBD2
TGTGCCTGGACAGGGACAGGGGGCTCTAACTATGGCTACACCTTC	CAWTGTGGSNYGYTF	TRBV30	TRBJ1-2	15	-	TRBD1
TGTGCCAGTAGTCCCAGAGACAGGTTACTAGCGGGAGGGATCTACGAGCAGTACTTC	CASSPRDRLLAGGIYEQYF	TRBV19	TRBJ2-7	19	once	TRBD2
TGTGCCAGCAGTGACTCGGCTAGCGGGAGCGATGAGCAGTTCTTC	CASSDSASGSDEQFF	TRBV6-5	TRBJ2-1	15	-	TRBD2
TGTGCCAGCAGTTGGGGACCGAATCAGCCCCAGCATTTT	CASSWGPNQPQHF	TRBV27	TRBJ1-5	13	-	-
TGCGCCAGCAGCCAGGACAGGGCATTAAATGAGCAGTTCTTC	CASSQDRALNEQFF	TRBV4-1	TRBJ2-1	14	-	TRBD1
TGTGCCAGCAGCAAGCCCTGCGGGACAGGGGACCGAGAGCAGTTCTTC	CASSKPCGTGDREQFF	TRBV21-1	TRBJ2-1	16	once	-
TGTGCCAGCACAGGGGCCCTGAACACCGGGGAGCTGTTTTTT	CASTGALNTGELFF	TRBV6-5	TRBJ2-2	14	-	-